One TCR beta chain is described in this entry. This sample was taken from a study of CD8 T cells in Susac syndrome. Random hexamers were used to reverse transcribe the RNA input (0.5 to 1 ug). An immunoSEQ multiplex PCR generated amplified TCR beta CDR3 products spanning 54 Vbeta and 13 Jbeta. A single record per CDR3 protein comes from TCRdb applying MiXCR to the immunoSEQ multiplex PCR reads. This sample has 300,000 or so distinct CDR3 sequences, with under 95% found just once. Trimming removed 3 bases from V and 0 bases from J; junction bases left unmatched: 9. This CDR3 has 17 residues. Germline CDR1 reads MGHRA; CDR2 reads YSYEKL. CD8+ and CD4+ T cells from blood underwent TCR beta sequencing.

Input material: CD4+ T cells from PBMCs. The gene calls are TRBV4-1 and TRBJ1-1; 8 nucleotides agree with TRBD1. This clonotype was sampled from a human donor with multiple sclerosis. The chain's CDR3 is CASSHPRQGRMNTEAFF. In DNA form, the CDR3 reads TGCGCCAGCAGCCACCCCCGACAGGGGAGGATGAACACTGAAGCTTTCTTT.